This record looks at one T cell receptor beta chain sequence and its context. This sample was included in a study of technical replicates of blood from a few donors. Sequenced by immunoSEQ multiplex PCR; TCRdb stores in-frame clones only, minus some. This table has tens of thousands of clones, approximately 94% appearing once. V lost 6 bases and J lost 2; bases outside the gene matches: 2. Germline CDR1 is MNHEY and CDR2 is SVGAGI. The CDR3 is made up of 14 amino acids. The gene calls are TRBV6-5 and TRBJ1-2, with TRBD1 identical over 11 bases. The receptor was isolated from a human donor in good health. Material for sequencing was T cells isolated from PBMCs. Here the CDR3 DNA reads TGTGCCAGCAGGAGGACAGGGGGCAACTATGGCTACACCTTC. This codes for CASRRTGGNYGYTF.